Listed here are 27 T cell receptor beta chains from one sample, sequenced in a study of post-analysis software for immune sequencing data. The study, taken as a whole, reports: Patients had higher frequencies than controls of about 5 TRBV segments, including TRBV5-6, TRBV5-1 and TRBV20-1.

The TCR beta cDNA libraries carried unique molecular identifiers. TCRdb itself ran the PCR reads through MiXCR, one entry per CDR3 protein. Here the sample spans 650,000 to 900,000 distinct CDR3 sequences, about half being singletons. Their specific antigens are unknown. Sequencing was done on a sample of blood. The receptor source for this set is a girl under 18 with multiple sclerosis.

This clonotype was observed a few times. The chain has TRBV7-9 and TRBJ1-5; tentatively, D is TRBD1 (5 bases). CDR3 length equals 15 residues. Per the germline V gene, CDR1 is SEHNR and CDR2 is FQNEAQ (reference sequence). V lost 5 bases and J 7 bases, leaving 18 bases between the germline ends. CDR3 residues: CASSPWPPRGQPQHF. CDR3 nucleotide sequence: TGTGCCAGCAGCCCTTGGCCGCCCCGGGGGCAGCCCCAGCATTTT.

The chain carries TRBV29-1 and TRBJ2-2; TRBD1 might be the D (6 bases). CDR3 length: 16 residues. V lost 1 base and J 0 bases, leaving 12 bases between the germline ends. The germline V gene encodes CDR1 SQVTM and CDR2 ANQGSEA. In nucleotides, the CDR3 is TGCAGCGTTGAAGTTTGGGACAAAGCGAACACCGGGGAGCTGTTTTTT. Its protein is CSVEVWDKANTGELFF.

This chain uses TRBV12-3 or TRBV12-4 with TRBJ2-5; TRBD2 matches 8 bases. CDR3 length: 14 amino acids. The junction had 4 bases not matched to a gene; V was cut back by 5 bases and J by 2 bases. CDR3 nucleotide sequence: TGTGCCAGCAGTAATAGCGGGGAACAAGAGACCCAGTACTTC. This codes for CASSNSGEQETQYF.

The genes are TRBV25-1 and TRBJ2-5; D not certain. Germline CDR1 is MGHDK and CDR2 is SYGVNS. The CDR3 is 15 residues long. The V end lost 0 bases, the J end lost 2 bases, and 10 bases lay between the germline ends. Here the CDR3 reads CASSEYRPEQETQYF. DNA of the CDR3: TGTGCCAGCAGTGAATATCGTCCGGAACAAGAGACCCAGTACTTC.

The table lists this clonotype with a few counts. For the CDR3, the DNA is TGCGCCAGCAGCCCTACACTGAGCTCCTACAATGAGCAGTTCTTC. This translates into CASSPTLSSYNEQFF. The chain recombines TRBV5-1 with TRBJ2-1; no reliable D call. CDR3 size: 15 residues. V was clipped by 4 bases and J by 0 bases, with 11 bases between them. Germline V gene data show CDR1 as SGHRS and CDR2 as YFSETQ.

This chain joins TRBV2 and TRBJ2-4; D not resolved. Germline V gene data show CDR1 as SNHLY and CDR2 as FYNNEI. V was cut by 3 bases and J by 6 bases, with 15 bases left in between. The CDR3 has 15 amino acids. CDR3 sequence (DNA): TGTGCCAGCAGTGACCCCCTCTTCGCTAGAAACATTCAGTACTTC. Translating it yields CASSDPLFARNIQYF.

This clonotype was picked up a small number of times. This chain links TRBV29-1 with TRBJ2-5; no reliable D call. V lost 4 bases to trimming and J lost 4 bases, with 4 bases between them. The CDR3 is 10 amino acids. Germline CDR1 reads SQVTM; CDR2 reads ANQGSEA. The CDR3 region has the DNA TGCAGCGTTGGCATAGAGACCCAGTACTTC. This gives the protein CSVGIETQYF.

This clonotype was found many times. V gene TRBV15 combines with J gene TRBJ2-6; D tentatively reads TRBD1 or TRBD2 (5 bases each). Germline values: CDR1 LNHNV, CDR2 YYDKDF (reference sequence). V lost 1 base to trimming and J lost 1 base, with 8 bases between them. This CDR3 is 16 amino acids long. The CDR3 spells CATSRGGGSGANVLTF. The CDR3 DNA reads as TGTGCCACCAGCAGAGGTGGGGGATCTGGGGCCAACGTCCTGACTTTC.

This clonotype came up a few times. This chain connects TRBV27 to TRBJ2-3; 10 bases agree with TRBD2. The CDR3 length is 16 residues. Trimming at V came to 0 bases and at J to 7 bases, leaving 7 bases not matched to a gene. Per germline, CDR1 MNHEY and CDR2 SMNVEV (reference sequence). CDR3 coding DNA: TGTGCCAGCAGTTTATCTCCGACTAGCGGGCCAAATACGCAGTATTTT. Translation: CASSLSPTSGPNTQYF.

In this sample, this clonotype turned up a few times. The chain combines TRBV6-5 with TRBJ2-7; no reliable D call. The CDR3 runs to 14 residues. Per the germline V gene, CDR1 is MNHEY and CDR2 is SVGAGI. The V end was cut by 6 bases, the J end by 3 bases, with 15 bases between. The CDR3 DNA reads TGTGCCAGCAGATTGGGGATTGGTAACTACGAGCAGTACTTC. Its translation is CASRLGIGNYEQYF.

This clonotype was counted a few times. The chain is built from TRBV29-1 and TRBJ2-7; 8 nucleotides agree with TRBD1. CDR3 length: 13 amino acids. Germline V CDR1 and CDR2: SQVTM, ANQGSEA. J was trimmed by 0 bases and V by 6 bases; bases with no gene match: 4. The CDR3 DNA is TGCAGCGTCCGGACAGGGAGCTCCTACGAGCAGTACTTC. Translating gives CSVRTGSSYEQYF.

The chain has TRBV20-1 and TRBJ2-1, with 12 bases matching TRBD2. The CDR3 length is 14 residues. Trimming cost V 4 bases and J 8 bases; bases outside gene matches: 6. CDR1 and CDR2 (germline): DFQATT, SNEGSKA (reference sequence). The CDR3 coding sequence is TGCAGTGCTAAGACTAGCGGGAGAGTCGATGAGCAGTTCTTC. Translation gives CSAKTSGRVDEQFF.

This clonotype showed up just a few times. This chain links TRBV20-1 with TRBJ2-7; TRBD2 aligns across 13 bases. The CDR3 totals 16 residues. The germline V gene encodes CDR1 DFQATT and CDR2 SNEGSKA (reference sequence). The trim removed 6 bases at V and 2 bases at J, leaving 10 bases unmatched. CDR3 sequence: CSAPTSGRASPYEQYF. The CDR3 DNA sequence: TGCAGTGCCCCTACTAGCGGGAGGGCGTCTCCCTACGAGCAGTACTTC.

The rearrangement joins TRBV20-1 to TRBJ2-7, with 10 bases that match TRBD2. Germline CDR1 reads DFQATT; CDR2 reads SNEGSKA (reference sequence). CDR3 length equals 15 residues. V was pared by 1 base and J by 10 bases, with 13 bases of the junction left unmatched. The CDR3 region has the DNA TGCAGTGCTAGAGCGCTAGCGGGAGCCCTGGGGGCCCAGTACTTC. Translating it yields CSARALAGALGAQYF.

This chain connects TRBV5-1 to TRBJ2-6; D is possibly TRBD1 (6 bases). The germline V gene encodes CDR1 SGHRS and CDR2 YFSETQ. The V end lost 5 bases, the J end lost 0 bases, and 18 bases lay between the germline ends. The length of the CDR3 is 18 residues. The CDR3 DNA reads TGCGCCAGCAGACCCTCCGGGACACCGAGCTCTGGGGCCAACGTCCTGACTTTC. Amino acid sequence: CASRPSGTPSSGANVLTF.

The chain couples TRBV7-3 to TRBJ2-1; 11 bases map to TRBD2. The germline CDR1 and CDR2 sequences are SGHTA and FQGTGA. CDR3 length equals 16 residues. J lost 6 bases, V lost 4 bases, and 8 bases had no gene match. The CDR3 nucleotides are TGTGCCAGCAGCTCCATTAGCGGGAGGGCGAGCAATGAGCAGTTCTTC. Translation gives CASSSISGRASNEQFF.

V and J are TRBV20-1 and TRBJ2-7; 7 bases map to TRBD2. Germline lookup yields CDR1 DFQATT and CDR2 SNEGSKA (reference sequence). The ends lost 6 bases at V and 7 bases at J; junction bases unmatched: 15. CDR3 size: 14 residues. The CDR3 DNA reads TGCAGTGCGGGGACTACCATTACCCGGTGGGAGCAGTACTTC. Translated, it gives CSAGTTITRWEQYF.

The chain combines TRBV29-1 with TRBJ2-3; D tentatively fits TRBD1 or TRBD2 (5 bases each). Trimming left V 4 bases short and J 3 bases short, with 17 bases between. CDR1 and CDR2 from the germline V gene are SQVTM and ANQGSEA. The CDR3 is 15 amino acids. CDR3 bases: TGCAGCGTTGGCGAGGGGACCTTCCCGACAGATACGCAGTATTTT. Its translation is CSVGEGTFPTDTQYF.

This clonotype has a single count. The chain carries TRBV9 and TRBJ1-2, with a weak D call TRBD1 (6 bases). Per germline, CDR1 SGDLS and CDR2 YYNGEE. The CDR3 is made up of 15 amino acids. Trimming removed 0 bases from V and 2 bases from J, with 11 bases in between. In DNA form, the CDR3 reads TGTGCCAGCAGCGTAGAAGGGGGTTCAAACTATGGCTACACCTTC. Its translation: CASSVEGGSNYGYTF.

The chain links TRBV29-1 to TRBJ1-4; the match to TRBD1 covers 7 bases. J lost 2 bases, V lost 6 bases, and 9 bases had no gene match. Germline CDR1 SQVTM, CDR2 ANQGSEA. CDR3 length: 15 amino acids. The CDR3, as DNA: TGCAGCGTCCGATCAACAGGGGAGACTAATGAAAAACTGTTTTTT. Protein sequence: CSVRSTGETNEKLFF.

V gene TRBV6-5 combines with J gene TRBJ1-2; 8 positions agree with TRBD1. Germline V gene lookup returns CDR1 MNHEY and CDR2 SVGAGI. This CDR3 has 14 amino acids. Losses at the gene ends were 7 bases for V and 5 bases for J; bases not matched to a gene: 9. The CDR3 here is CASTRMDRVYGYTF. CDR3 DNA sequence: TGTGCCAGCACTCGGATGGACAGGGTTTATGGCTACACCTTC.

This clonotype was seen a handful of times. This chain links TRBV20-1 with TRBJ2-1; 8 nucleotides agree with TRBD2. The CDR3 spans 14 residues. V lost 5 bases, J lost 8 bases, and 11 bases stayed unmatched. Germline V gives CDR1 DFQATT, CDR2 SNEGSKA (reference sequence). In nucleotides, the CDR3 is TGCAGTGCTGTCAGCGGGAGCTTGGTGGATGAGCAGTTCTTC. Translating it yields CSAVSGSLVDEQFF.

This chain connects TRBV18 to TRBJ2-7; no clear D. The length of the CDR3 is 15 residues. Germline loops: CDR1 KGHSH, CDR2 LQKENI. V dropped 3 bases and J dropped 2 bases, with 14 bases sitting between them. Here the CDR3 reads CASSPTSSGTYEQYF. The DNA of the CDR3 is TGTGCCAGCTCACCTACTTCCTCAGGCACCTACGAGCAGTACTTC.

The chain is built from TRBV6-6 and TRBJ2-7; possibly TRBD1 for D (6 bases). The CDR3 spans 14 residues. The V gene's germline CDR1 is MNHNY and CDR2 SVGAGI (reference sequence). V was cut by 7 bases and J by 3 bases, with 16 bases left in between. The CDR3 DNA sequence: TGTGCCAGCATTTCCCAGGACAGCTACTACGAGCAGTACTTC. It specifies CASISQDSYYEQYF.

The J gene is TRBJ2-3, the V gene TRBV4-2, with unresolved D. The V gene's germline CDR1 is LGHNA and CDR2 YNFKEQ. The CDR3 spans 14 residues. The ends were cut back, 4 bases at V and 2 bases at J, with 10 bases in the middle. The CDR3 sequence is CASSPRTLTDTQYF. The CDR3 DNA reads as TGTGCCAGCAGCCCTCGGACCCTCACAGATACGCAGTATTTT.

J is TRBJ2-6 and V is TRBV9; D unresolved. Germline V gene data show CDR1 as SGDLS and CDR2 as YYNGEE. There are 16 residues in the CDR3. Trimming took 1 base from V and 5 from J, leaving 13 bases between them. CDR3 amino acids: CASSVFDVVWANVLTF. CDR3 nucleotides: TGTGCCAGCAGCGTATTTGACGTAGTTTGGGCCAACGTCCTGACTTTC.

This chain joins TRBV7-2 and TRBJ1-5; 9 nucleotides match TRBD1. V was clipped by 3 bases and J by 4 bases; unmatched bases: 4. This CDR3 is 15 amino acids long. Germline V gene data show CDR1 as SGHTA and CDR2 as FQGNSA. The CDR3 DNA reads as TGTGCCAGCAGCTTCATAGGACAGGGGAATCAGCCCCAGCATTTT. It specifies CASSFIGQGNQPQHF. The full variable domain, its missing parts supplied by reference TRBV7-2 and TRBJ1-5, is GAGVSQSPSNKVTEKGKDVELRCDPISGHTALYWYRQSLGQGLEFLIYFQGNSAPDKSGLPSDRFSAERTGGSVSTLTIQRTQQEDSAVYLCASSFIGQGNQPQHFGDGTRLSIL.